Shown below are 26 T cell receptor beta chains from a single sample sequenced in a study of T cell responses to AZD1222 COVID-19 vaccine. Here immunoSEQ multiplex PCR was the method, and the copy in TCRdb shows in-frame clones only, minus some. The sample has 200,000 to 250,000 clones, roughly 94% seen once. The source material was peripheral blood, sampled 28 days after the second dose of the MenACWY control vaccine. These TCRs come from an adult who received the MenACWY meningococcal vaccine as a control.

This rearrangement joins TRBV10-3 to TRBJ1-1; no clear D. Between the trimmed V and J ends, which lost 0 bases and 5 bases, there was a span of 19 bases. The CDR3 covers 17 residues. Germline lookup yields CDR1 ENHRY and CDR2 SYGVKD. CDR3 coding DNA: TGTGCCATCAGTGAGTCGATTAGTCGGATTTCGGGGACTGAAGCTTTCTTT. This translates into CAISESISRISGTEAFF.

This clone was picked up one time. The rearrangement uses TRBV5-8 and TRBJ1-2; maybe TRBD1 (6 bases). Germline CDR1 SGHTS, CDR2 YDEGEE. Trimming pared 3 bases from V and 4 bases from J, leaving 16 bases between. The CDR3 loop spans 15 amino acids. CDR3 bases: TGTGCCAGCAGCTACGAAGGACAGTCCGCCTATGGCTACACCTTC. Its protein product is CASSYEGQSAYGYTF. Supplemented by reference TRBV5-8 and TRBJ1-2, the full variable domain reads EAGVTQSPTHLIKTRGQQATLRCSPISGHTSVYWYQQALGLGLQFLLWYDEGEERNRGNFPPRFSGRQFPNYSSELNVNALELEDSALYLCASSYEGQSAYGYTFGSGTRLTVV.

V is TRBV30 and J is TRBJ2-4; D call uncertain. The length of the CDR3 is 11 residues. The germline V gene encodes CDR1 GTSNPN and CDR2 SVGIG (reference sequence). The V gene lost 0 bases and the J gene lost 10 bases, with 7 bases spanning the gap. The CDR3 here is CAWSVGQIQYF. DNA of the CDR3: TGTGCCTGGAGTGTAGGGCAGATTCAGTACTTC.

The gene calls are TRBV2 and TRBJ2-7; D is perhaps TRBD1 (6 bases). The V and J ends lost 6 bases and 0 bases respectively, with 12 bases between them. Germline assignment: CDR1 SNHLY and CDR2 FYNNEI. The CDR3 consists of 14 residues. The CDR3 reads CASSAGTSSYEQYF. The CDR3 nucleotides are TGTGCCAGCAGCGCCGGGACAAGCTCCTACGAGCAGTACTTC.

This chain uses TRBV28 with TRBJ2-3; D not resolved. Germline assignment: CDR1 MDHEN and CDR2 SYDVKM. Trimming stripped 8 bases from V and 7 bases from J, with 7 bases between. CDR3 size: 10 residues. The CDR3 DNA reads as TGTGCCAGCGTGGGATATACGCAGTATTTT. Translated, it gives CASVGYTQYF.

The chain combines TRBV2 with TRBJ1-5, with 7 bases that match TRBD1. The length of the CDR3 is 16 residues. In germline, CDR1 is SNHLY, CDR2 FYNNEI. Trimming at V came to 5 bases and at J to 5 bases, leaving 12 bases not matched to a gene. This CDR3 is CASSIGTERGHQPQHF. The CDR3 DNA sequence: TGTGCCAGCAGTATCGGGACAGAACGCGGGCATCAGCCCCAGCATTTT.

The chain uses TRBV5-1 and TRBJ2-7; 11 positions agree with TRBD2. V gave up 2 bases and J gave up 1 base; unmatched junction bases: 5. The CDR3 is 16 amino acids. CDR1 is SGHRS, CDR2 YFSETQ, per germline. The chain's CDR3 is CASSLPTSGSSYEQYF. The CDR3 bases are TGCGCCAGCAGCTTACCTACTAGCGGGAGTTCCTACGAGCAGTACTTC.

The chain links TRBV19 to TRBJ1-4; TRBD1 matches at 8 bases. The V gene end was trimmed by 6 bases and the J gene end by 5 bases; junction bases not matched to a gene: 11. This CDR3 spans 16 amino acids. CDR1 is LNHDA, CDR2 SQIVND, per germline (reference sequence). For the CDR3, the DNA is TGTGCCAGTAGGAGAGTGGACAGGGCCACAAATGAAAAACTGTTTTTT. This gives the protein CASRRVDRATNEKLFF.

This chain joins TRBV28 and TRBJ2-4; 7 bases map to TRBD1. Looked up from germline, CDR1 is MDHEN and CDR2 is SYDVKM. V shed 6 bases and J 2 bases; nucleotides not matched to a gene: 13. This CDR3 contains 17 residues. CDR3 nucleotides: TGTGCCAGCAGGGACCTTAAGGGGGCTACGTCCAAAAACATTCAGTACTTC. Its protein is CASRDLKGATSKNIQYF.

The V gene is TRBV6-2 or TRBV6-3, the J gene TRBJ1-2; D is possibly TRBD1 (5 bases). The CDR3 runs to 11 residues. Germline V CDR1 and CDR2: MNHEY, SVGEGT. Deletions cut 6 bases from V and 10 bases from J, with 12 bases between. The CDR3 protein is CASSSQGDYTF. Here the CDR3 DNA reads TGTGCCAGCAGCAGCCAGGGTGACTACACCTTC.

This rearrangement joins TRBV19 to TRBJ2-1; TRBD2 matches 7 bases. Germline V CDR1 and CDR2: LNHDA, SQIVND (reference sequence). J lost 4 bases, V lost 4 bases, and 7 bases had no gene match. CDR3 size: 15 residues. This chain's CDR3 is CASSRGGGQYNEQFF. In nucleotides, the CDR3 is TGTGCCAGTAGTAGGGGGGGAGGCCAGTACAATGAGCAGTTCTTC.

The chain combines TRBV27 with TRBJ1-2; TRBD1 matches 9 bases. V lost 7 bases, J lost 8 bases, and 8 bases stayed unmatched. CDR1 is MNHEY, CDR2 SMNVEV, per germline (reference sequence). The CDR3 totals 13 residues. The CDR3 DNA reads TGTGCCAGCAAATCCGGGACAGGGATGGGCTACACCTTC. Its translation: CASKSGTGMGYTF.

The chain is built from TRBV27 and TRBJ1-6; 7 bases are a match to TRBD1. Trimming removed 0 bases from V and 9 bases from J; junction bases left unmatched: 8. There are 16 residues in the CDR3. The V gene's germline CDR1 is MNHEY and CDR2 SMNVEV (reference sequence). The CDR3 nucleotides are TGTGCCAGCAGTTTATCTATCCCGACAGGGCTTTCACCCCTCCACTTT. It encodes CASSLSIPTGLSPLHF.

This chain uses TRBV6-5 with TRBJ1-6; no definite D call. V shed 2 bases and J shed 0 bases, with 2 bases lying between them. The germline CDR1 and CDR2 sequences are MNHEY and SVGAGI. The CDR3 is made up of 14 amino acids. CDR3 loop: CASSYSSYNSPLHF. The DNA of the CDR3 is TGTGCCAGCAGTTACAGCTCCTATAATTCACCCCTCCACTTT.

The rearrangement uses TRBV9 and TRBJ1-2, with unresolved D. This CDR3 has 15 residues. Germline lookup yields CDR1 SGDLS and CDR2 YYNGEE. Trimming removed 2 bases at V and 8 bases at J, with 19 bases between. CDR3 bases: TGTGCCAGCAGCGTTCATAAGAGGTATGCTTGGGGCTACACCTTC. Amino acids: CASSVHKRYAWGYTF.

The chain links TRBV5-1 to TRBJ1-3; D call uncertain. Trimming took off 0 bases at V and 0 bases at J, with 7 bases between the two ends. The CDR3 totals 15 residues. CDR1 is SGHRS, CDR2 YFSETQ, per germline. The CDR3 DNA reads TGCGCCAGCAGCTTGGGGACGTCCTCTGGAAACACCATATATTTT. Its protein is CASSLGTSSGNTIYF.

The chain joins TRBV6-5 to TRBJ2-7, with 9 bases matching TRBD1. CDR1 and CDR2 from the germline V gene are MNHEY and SVGAGI. Trimming took 6 bases from V and 4 from J; bases not matched to a gene: 7. This CDR3 contains 14 residues. The CDR3: CASSLDRGVYEQYF. CDR3 sequence (DNA): TGTGCCAGCAGCCTGGACAGGGGAGTGTACGAGCAGTACTTC.

The chain uses TRBV3-1 (or the pseudogene TRBV3-2) and TRBJ1-4; 8 bases are shared with TRBD1. V lost 4 bases, J lost 5 bases, and 6 bases stayed unmatched. Germline CDR1 is LGHDT and CDR2 is YNNKEL (reference sequence). This CDR3 has 15 amino acids. The CDR3 coding sequence is TGTGCCAGCAGCCCCTACAGGGGGTGGAATGAAAAACTGTTTTTT. Protein: CASSPYRGWNEKLFF.

The V gene is TRBV28, the J gene TRBJ2-1; possible D gene TRBD1, 6 bases. V lost 7 bases and J 4 bases, leaving 11 bases between the germline ends. Per germline, CDR1 MDHEN and CDR2 SYDVKM. The CDR3 is 13 residues long. CDR3 residues: CASTRGEYNEQFF. Written as DNA, the CDR3 is TGTGCCAGCACCAGGGGAGAATACAATGAGCAGTTCTTC.

The rearrangement uses TRBV14 and TRBJ2-1; weak D call: TRBD1 (6 bases). V was clipped by 2 bases and J by 4 bases, with 18 bases between them. CDR1 and CDR2 (germline): SGHDN, FVKESK. CDR3 size: 17 residues. Written as DNA, the CDR3 is TGTGCCAGCAGCCAAAATCGGGACACGTCCTTTTACAATGAGCAGTTCTTC. Its translation is CASSQNRDTSFYNEQFF.

This chain connects TRBV7-3 to TRBJ2-1; D possibly matches TRBD1 or TRBD2 (6 bases each). CDR3 size: 17 residues. Trimming removed 5 bases at V and 1 base at J, with 18 bases between. The germline gives CDR1 SGHTA, CDR2 FQGTGA. DNA for the CDR3: TGTGCCAGCAGCCAAAATGGGGGCGGGATTTCCTACAATGAGCAGTTCTTC. Residues: CASSQNGGGISYNEQFF.

This clone was seen a handful of times. V is TRBV7-7 and J is TRBJ1-3; D gene ambiguous. V lost 0 bases, J lost 4 bases, and 10 bases lay in between. The CDR3 runs to 15 residues. CDR1 is SSHAT and CDR2 is FNYEAQ in the germline V gene (reference sequence). The CDR3: CASSLAAGRGNTIYF. The CDR3 bases are TGTGCCAGCAGCTTAGCAGCCGGACGGGGAAACACCATATATTTT.

This clone was observed a single time. The V and J genes are TRBV28 and TRBJ1-3; D ambiguous. Trimming took 8 bases from V and 8 from J, leaving 16 bases between them. CDR3 length: 13 residues. CDR1 is MDHEN and CDR2 is SYDVKM in the germline V gene. The CDR3 nucleotides read TGTGCCAGCCTACAGACCCGGGATTACACCATATATTTT. This sequence encodes CASLQTRDYTIYF.

This chain connects TRBV7-2 to TRBJ1-3, with D maybe TRBD1 (5 bases). The CDR3 extends over 16 amino acids. Trimming took off 0 bases at V and 0 bases at J, with 9 bases between the two ends. The germline gives CDR1 SGHTA, CDR2 FQGNSA. The CDR3 is CASSLAARASGNTIYF. The CDR3 DNA reads TGTGCCAGCAGCTTAGCAGCCAGGGCCTCTGGAAACACCATATATTTT.

J is TRBJ1-1 and V is TRBV20-1; perhaps TRBD1 as D (6 bases). The germline gives CDR1 DFQATT, CDR2 SNEGSKA (reference sequence). The CDR3 length is 11 residues. V lost 5 bases, J lost 9 bases, and 13 bases lay in between. In nucleotides, the CDR3 is TGCAGTGCTCCCTTCGGGACACAAGCTTTCTTT. This codes for CSAPFGTQAFF.

This chain connects TRBV7-3 to TRBJ2-1; D possibly corresponds to TRBD1 (6 bases). V lost 5 bases and J lost 2, with 16 bases in between. The CDR3 has 16 amino acids. Germline values: CDR1 SGHTA, CDR2 FQGTGA. DNA for the CDR3: TGTGCCAGCAGCCCCGGATTGGGGGCTACCTACAATGAGCAGTTCTTC. Amino acids: CASSPGLGATYNEQFF. Drawing the rest from reference TRBV7-3 and TRBJ2-1, the complete variable domain is GAGVSQTPSNKVTEKGKYVELRCDPISGHTALYWYRQSLGQGPEFLIYFQGTGAADDSGLPNDRFFAVRPEGSVSTLKIQRTERGDSAVYLCASSPGLGATYNEQFFGPGTRLTVL.